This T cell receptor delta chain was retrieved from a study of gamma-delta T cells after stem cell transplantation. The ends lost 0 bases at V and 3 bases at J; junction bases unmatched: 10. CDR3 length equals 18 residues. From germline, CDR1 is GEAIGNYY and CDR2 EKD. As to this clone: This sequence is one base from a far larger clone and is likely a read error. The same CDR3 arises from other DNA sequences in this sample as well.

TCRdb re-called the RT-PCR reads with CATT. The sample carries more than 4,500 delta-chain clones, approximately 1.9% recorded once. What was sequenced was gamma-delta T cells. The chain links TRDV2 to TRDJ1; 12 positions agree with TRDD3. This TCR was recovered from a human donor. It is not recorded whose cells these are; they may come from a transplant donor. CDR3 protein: CACDTVAWGIRKSDKLIF. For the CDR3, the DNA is TGTGCCTGTGACACCGTAGCCTGGGGGATACGAAAATCCGATAAACTCATCTTT.